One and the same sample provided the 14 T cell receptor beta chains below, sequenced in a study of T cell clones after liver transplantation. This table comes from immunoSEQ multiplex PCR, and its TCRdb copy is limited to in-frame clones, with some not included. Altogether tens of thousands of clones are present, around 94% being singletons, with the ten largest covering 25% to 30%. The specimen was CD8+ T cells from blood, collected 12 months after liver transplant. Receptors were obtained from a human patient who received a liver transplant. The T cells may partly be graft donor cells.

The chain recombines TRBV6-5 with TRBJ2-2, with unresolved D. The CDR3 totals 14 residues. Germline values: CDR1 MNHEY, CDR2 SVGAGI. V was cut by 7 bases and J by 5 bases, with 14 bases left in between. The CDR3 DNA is TGTGCCAGCACTTCGGAAGTATTGACCGGGGAGCTGTTTTTT. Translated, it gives CASTSEVLTGELFF.

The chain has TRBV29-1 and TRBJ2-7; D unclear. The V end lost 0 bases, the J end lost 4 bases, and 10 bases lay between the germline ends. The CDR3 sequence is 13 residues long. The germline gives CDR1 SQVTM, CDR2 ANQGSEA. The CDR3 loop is CSVEDLVGYEQYF. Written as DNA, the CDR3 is TGCAGCGTTGAAGATTTGGTTGGGTACGAGCAGTACTTC.

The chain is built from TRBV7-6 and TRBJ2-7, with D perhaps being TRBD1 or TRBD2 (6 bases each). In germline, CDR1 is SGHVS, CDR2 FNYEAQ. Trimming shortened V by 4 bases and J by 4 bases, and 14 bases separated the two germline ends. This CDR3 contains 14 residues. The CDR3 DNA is TGTGCCAGCAGCTCGGGGACGGGGGCATACGAGCAGTACTTC. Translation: CASSSGTGAYEQYF.

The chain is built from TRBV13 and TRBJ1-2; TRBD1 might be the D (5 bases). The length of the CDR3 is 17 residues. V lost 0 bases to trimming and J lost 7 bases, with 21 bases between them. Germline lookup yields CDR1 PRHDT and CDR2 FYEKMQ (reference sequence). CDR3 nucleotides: TGTGCCAGCAGCTTAGGCCTTCTCCTACCGGGGGAGTCTGGCTACACCTTC. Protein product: CASSLGLLLPGESGYTF.

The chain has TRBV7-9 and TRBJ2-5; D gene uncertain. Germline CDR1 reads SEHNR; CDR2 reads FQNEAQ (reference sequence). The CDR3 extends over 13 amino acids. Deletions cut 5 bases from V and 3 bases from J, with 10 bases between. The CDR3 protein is CASSVDLKETQYF. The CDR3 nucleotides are TGTGCCAGCAGCGTAGACCTGAAAGAGACCCAGTACTTC.

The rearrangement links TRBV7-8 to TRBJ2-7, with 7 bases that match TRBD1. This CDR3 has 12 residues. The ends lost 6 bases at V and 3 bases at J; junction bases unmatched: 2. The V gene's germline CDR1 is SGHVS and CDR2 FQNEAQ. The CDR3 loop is CASRRQGYEQYF. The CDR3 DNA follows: TGTGCCAGCAGGCGACAGGGCTACGAGCAGTACTTC.

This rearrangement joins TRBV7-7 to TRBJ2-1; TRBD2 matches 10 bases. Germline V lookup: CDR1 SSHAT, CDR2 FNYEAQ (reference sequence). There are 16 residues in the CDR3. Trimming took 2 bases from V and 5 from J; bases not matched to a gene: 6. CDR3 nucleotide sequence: TGTGCCAGCAGCTTATTATCCAGCGGGGGGGACAATGAGCAGTTCTTC. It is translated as CASSLLSSGGDNEQFF.

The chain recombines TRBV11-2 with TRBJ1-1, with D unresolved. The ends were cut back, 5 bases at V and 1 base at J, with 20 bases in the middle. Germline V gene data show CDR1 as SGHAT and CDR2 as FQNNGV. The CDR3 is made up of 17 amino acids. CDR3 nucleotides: TGTGCCAGCAGCATTACGGTTTATGGCTACCGGAACACTGAAGCTTTCTTT. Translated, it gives CASSITVYGYRNTEAFF.

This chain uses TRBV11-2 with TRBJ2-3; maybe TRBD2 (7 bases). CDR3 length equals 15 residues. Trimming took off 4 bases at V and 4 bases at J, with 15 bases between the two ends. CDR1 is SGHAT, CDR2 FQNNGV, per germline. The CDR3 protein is CASSSPRGRADTQYF. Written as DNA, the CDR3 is TGTGCCAGCAGCTCCCCTAGGGGGAGGGCAGATACGCAGTATTTT.

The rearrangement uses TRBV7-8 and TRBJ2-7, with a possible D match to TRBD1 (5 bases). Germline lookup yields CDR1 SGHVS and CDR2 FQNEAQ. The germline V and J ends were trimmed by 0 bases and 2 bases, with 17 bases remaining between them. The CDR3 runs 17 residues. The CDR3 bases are TGTGCCAGCAGCTTAGCTGGCACAGGAGAAATAACCTACGAGCAGTACTTC. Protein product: CASSLAGTGEITYEQYF.

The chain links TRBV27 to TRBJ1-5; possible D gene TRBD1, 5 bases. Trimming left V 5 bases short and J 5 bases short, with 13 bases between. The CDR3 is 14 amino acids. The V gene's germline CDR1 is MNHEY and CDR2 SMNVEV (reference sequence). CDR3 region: CASSPDSPYQPQHF. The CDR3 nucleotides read TGTGCCAGCAGTCCCGACAGTCCCTATCAGCCCCAGCATTTT.

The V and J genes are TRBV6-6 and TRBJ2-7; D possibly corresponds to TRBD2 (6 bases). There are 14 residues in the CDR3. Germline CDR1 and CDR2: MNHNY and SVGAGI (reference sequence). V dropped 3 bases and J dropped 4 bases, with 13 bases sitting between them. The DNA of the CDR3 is TGTGCCAGCAGTTATCGGGGGAGCGCATACGAGCAGTACTTC. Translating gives CASSYRGSAYEQYF.

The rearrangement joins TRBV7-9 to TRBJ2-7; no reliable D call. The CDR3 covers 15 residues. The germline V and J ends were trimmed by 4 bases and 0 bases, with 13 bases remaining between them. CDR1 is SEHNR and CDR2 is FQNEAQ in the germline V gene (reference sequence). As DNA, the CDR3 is TGTGCCAGCAGCTCCTCTTCGAAGCTCTCCTACGAGCAGTACTTC. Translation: CASSSSSKLSYEQYF.

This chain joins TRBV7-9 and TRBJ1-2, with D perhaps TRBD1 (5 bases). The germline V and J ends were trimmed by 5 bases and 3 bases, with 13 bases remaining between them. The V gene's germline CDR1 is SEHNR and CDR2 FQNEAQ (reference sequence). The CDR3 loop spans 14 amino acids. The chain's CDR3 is CASSPWGGDYGYTF. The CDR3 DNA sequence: TGTGCCAGCAGCCCCTGGGGGGGGGACTATGGCTACACCTTC.